At least ten counts were recorded for the clone carrying this T cell receptor (beta chain). As yet, its antigen is unknown. This record belongs to a study of HIV-infected patients and healthy controls. General study findings and limits: During therapy, HIV-associated CDR3s fell significantly in frequency, while CMV-associated CDR3s did not change significantly.

Whole blood was used without fractionation, so all unsorted peripheral T cells were included. V lost 1 base and J 4 bases, leaving 10 bases between the germline ends. Germline CDR1 DFQATT, CDR2 SNEGSKA (reference sequence). The CDR3 contains 13 residues. About 500 ng RNA was reverse transcribed with alpha and beta constant-region primers. Each of the alpha and beta chains got its own library through chain-specific third strand synthesis with indices. TCRdb used MiXCR to reprocess the 5' RACE reads, holding one entry per CDR3 protein. The table lists around 20,000 distinct CDR3 sequences, approximately 9.1% of them singletons.

Sequenced material: blood. The receptor was derived from an adult in good health. The chain carries TRBV20-1 and TRBJ2-5; D not resolved. In DNA, the CDR3 is TGCAGTGCTAGAGCTCCCCCAGCAGAGACCCAGTACTTC. As protein: CSARAPPAETQYF.